This entry features one TCR beta chain sequence. Germline-derived CDR1 and CDR2 are MNHEY and SVGAGI. This CDR3 spans 12 amino acids. With V trimmed by 6 bases and J by 13 bases, 5 bases remained unmatched. This entry belongs to a study of blood T cell repertoires in COVID-19. Study as a whole: COVID-19 samples, acute and convalescent, were from the United States, Italy and Spain.

In the original analysis: Using reference gene primer amplification, nucleated cell counts were estimated. Produced via immunoSEQ multiplex PCR; TCRdb's table is partial and in-frame only. V, J and clone size are those of that table, while D and trimming were read from the DNA. Counted here are roughly 110,000 clones, around 90% occurring once; the ten biggest clones make up 4% to 6%. V gene TRBV6-5 combines with J gene TRBJ1-6; 8 bases are a match to TRBD1. What was sequenced was peripheral blood. The origin of this receptor is a middle-aged man with active or convalescent COVID-19. The chain's CDR3 is CASSPDRGPLHF. DNA of the CDR3: TGTGCCAGCAGCCCCGACAGGGGCCCCCTCCACTTT.